These 10 T cell receptor beta chains originate from one sample sequenced in a study of blood T cell repertoires in COVID-19. The repertoire was sequenced with immunoSEQ multiplex PCR; TCRdb's copy has only in-frame clones and lacks some. The sample shows about 87,000 clones, approximately 86% of them seen only once. The sample comprised peripheral blood. These receptors originate from a man aged 35-49 years with acute or convalescent COVID-19.

The chain combines TRBV5-4 with TRBJ1-2; weak D call: TRBD1 (5 bases). The CDR3 spans 16 residues. Germline lookup yields CDR1 SGHNT and CDR2 YYREEE (reference sequence). V was trimmed by 1 base and J by 8 bases, leaving 21 bases between them. For the CDR3, the DNA is TGTGCCAGCAGCTTGCCCTGGGGTAGGGAGGGGCTGGGCTACACCTTC. Its protein is CASSLPWGREGLGYTF.

The V gene is TRBV5-4, the J gene TRBJ2-5; 7 positions match TRBD1. This CDR3 contains 13 residues. Germline CDR1 SGHNT, CDR2 YYREEE (reference sequence). The J segment lost 4 bases and the V segment lost 4 bases, leaving 4 bases of the junction unmatched. In DNA form, the CDR3 reads TGTGCCAGCAGCCGTAACAGGGGAGAGACCCAGTACTTC. As protein: CASSRNRGETQYF.

CDR3 sequence reads: CASSADRNTGELFF. The CDR3 bases are TGTGCCAGTAGTGCCGACAGAAACACCGGGGAGCTGTTTTTT. The chain employs TRBV19 and TRBJ2-2, with D maybe TRBD1 (5 bases). Trimming removed 5 bases from V and 2 bases from J, with 9 bases in between. The germline V gene has CDR1 LNHDA and CDR2 SQIVND (reference sequence). The CDR3 is 14 residues long.

This chain connects TRBV4-1 to TRBJ2-1; TRBD2 matches at 7 bases. The CDR3 consists of 14 residues. After removal of 0 bases from V and 10 bases from J, the junction contained 6 bases not matched to a gene. CDR1 and CDR2 from the germline V gene are MGHRA and YSYEKL. Written as DNA, the CDR3 is TGCGCCAGCAGCCAAGATGTGGGGGGGTACGAGCAGTTCTTC. Residues: CASSQDVGGYEQFF.

CDR3 protein: CASSLRTEYGYTF. The CDR3, as DNA: TGTGCCAGCAGCCTTAGGACAGAGTATGGCTACACCTTC. The chain links TRBV7-8 to TRBJ1-2; weak D call: TRBD1 (6 bases). The CDR3 sequence is 13 residues long. Trimming took 5 bases from V and 5 from J, leaving 12 bases between them. CDR1 and CDR2 (germline): SGHVS, FQNEAQ.

The rearrangement links TRBV5-1 to TRBJ1-1, with D hard to call. V lost 0 bases, J lost 1 base, and 13 bases lay in between. There are 16 residues in the CDR3. The germline gives CDR1 SGHRS, CDR2 YFSETQ. This chain's CDR3 is CASSLDGGDGNTEAFF. DNA of the CDR3: TGCGCCAGCAGCTTGGATGGTGGAGATGGGAACACTGAAGCTTTCTTT.

The V and J genes are TRBV18 and TRBJ2-1; 7 bases map to TRBD2. Germline lookup yields CDR1 KGHSH and CDR2 LQKENI. This CDR3 has 12 residues. Trimming removed 3 bases from V and 9 bases from J; junction bases left unmatched: 2. This CDR3 reads CASSPREGEQFF. CDR3 sequence (DNA): TGTGCCAGCTCACCCAGGGAGGGTGAGCAGTTCTTC.

The chain employs TRBV18 and TRBJ2-2; possible D gene TRBD2, 5 bases. The V gene's germline CDR1 is KGHSH and CDR2 LQKENI. CDR3 length equals 11 residues. Trimming removed 8 bases at V and 6 bases at J, with 7 bases between. In DNA, the CDR3 is TGTGCCAGCCAGGAGGCCGGGGAGCTGTTTTTT. Its translation is CASQEAGELFF. Based on the CDR3 plus reference TRBV18 and TRBJ2-2, the full variable domain is NAGVMQNPRHLVRRRGQEARLRCSPMKGHSHVYWYRQLPEEGLKFMVYLQKENIIDESGMPKERFSAEFPKEGPSILRIQQVVRGDSAAYFCASQEAGELFFGEGSRLTVL.

The chain recombines TRBV6-5 with TRBJ2-7, with TRBD2 as a possible D gene (6 bases). From germline, CDR1 is MNHEY and CDR2 SVGAGI. The CDR3 contains 12 residues. The V gene lost 7 bases and the J gene lost 4 bases, with 11 bases spanning the gap. Here the CDR3 reads CASILSGYEQYF. The CDR3 DNA sequence: TGTGCCAGCATTCTTAGCGGATACGAGCAGTACTTC.

The chain is built from TRBV5-6 and TRBJ1-1; tentatively, D is TRBD1 (6 bases). The CDR3 consists of 14 residues. The germline V gene has CDR1 SGHDT and CDR2 YYEEEE. Between the trimmed V and J ends, which lost 2 bases and 3 bases, there was a span of 11 bases. The CDR3 DNA reads as TGTGCCAGCAGCTTCACAGGGAGGGACACTGAAGCTTTCTTT. Amino acids: CASSFTGRDTEAFF.